These T cell receptor beta chains were read from a single sample in a study of molecular identifiers for immune sequencing clone quantification. TCRdb reprocessed the PCR reads via MiXCR and lists one record per CDR3 protein. The repertoire holds under 350,000 distinct CDR3 sequences, with roughly a quarter as singletons. Material for sequencing was naive CD8+ T cells from blood, with Jurkat cell RNA spiked in. The receptors shown here come from a human donor in good health. Some libraries in this study had Jurkat cell RNA spiked in. Each CDR3 is given with its conserved first and last residue. A D gene is named only where the DNA matches it firmly. Size is omitted from some rows. Given values are once, few, many or a class for expanded clones.

TRBV20-1	TRBJ1-1	many	TRBD1	CSARRTGDAWNTEAFF	TGCAGTGCTAGACGGACAGGGGACGCGTGGAACACTGAAGCTTTCTTT
TRBV6-1	TRBJ2-3	many	TRBD2	CASSGPGTRSPPDTQYF	TGTGCCAGCAGTGGTCCCGGGACTAGATCTCCGCCAGATACGCAGTATTTT
TRBV6-1	TRBJ1-2	.	.	CASRGPPKWGYGYTF	TGTGCCAGCCGTGGCCCACCCAAATGGGGCTATGGCTACACCTTC
TRBV20-1	TRBJ2-3	many	TRBD2	CSAREVAGEVTQYF	TGCAGTGCTAGAGAGGTAGCGGGAGAGGTTACGCAGTATTTT
TRBV7-9	TRBJ2-3	many	.	CASSLVQGYIGTQYF	TGTGCCAGCAGCTTAGTTCAAGGGTATATTGGTACGCAGTATTTT
TRBV3-1	TRBJ2-3	few	TRBD2	CASTFSGGAADTQYF	TGTGCCAGCACCTTTAGCGGGGGGGCAGCAGATACGCAGTATTTT
TRBV27	TRBJ2-3	few	.	CASSPGVLGTDTQYF	TGTGCCAGTAGCCCCGGGGTCTTGGGCACAGATACGCAGTATTTT
TRBV6-2/TRBV6-3	TRBJ1-2	.	.	CASSYHAYDYGYTF	TGTGCCAGCAGTTACCATGCATACGACTATGGCTACACCTTC
TRBV28	TRBJ2-7	many	TRBD1	CASSPSQGDEQYF	TGTGCCAGCAGCCCCTCCCAGGGGGACGAGCAGTACTTC
TRBV13	TRBJ1-1	.	.	CASSLQPTMNTEAFF	TGTGCCAGCAGCCTCCAGCCCACCATGAACACTGAAGCTTTCTTT
TRBV13	TRBJ2-5	.	.	CASSLEEELGTQETQYF	TGTGCCAGCAGCTTAGAAGAAGAGTTGGGAACTCAAGAGACCCAGTACTTC
TRBV7-6	TRBJ2-3	.	TRBD1	CASSAGTGGVLGTATQYF	TGTGCCAGCAGCGCCGGGACAGGTGGGGTCCTGGGCACAGCTACGCAGTATTTT
TRBV20-1	TRBJ2-1	.	.	CSARFRDFSYNEQFF	TGCAGTGCTCGATTCAGGGACTTCTCCTACAATGAGCAGTTCTTC
TRBV28	TRBJ1-5	many	.	CASSFYGNQPQHF	TGTGCCAGCAGTTTTTACGGCAATCAGCCCCAGCATTTT
TRBV2	TRBJ2-3	few	.	CASSRGVISTDTQYF	TGTGCCTCGTCGAGGGGAGTTATTAGCACAGATACGCAGTATTTT
TRBV30	TRBJ2-3	.	.	CAWSVGLSTDTQYF	TGTGCCTGGAGTGTCGGGCTTAGCACAGATACGCAGTATTTT
TRBV5-8	TRBJ2-7	few	TRBD2	CASSFLAGASYEQYF	TGTGCCAGCAGCTTCCTAGCGGGGGCCTCCTACGAGCAGTACTTC
TRBV6-5	TRBJ2-3	many	TRBD1	CASSAGTGTDTQYF	TGTGCCAGCAGTGCCGGGACAGGGACAGATACGCAGTATTTT
TRBV6-5	TRBJ2-3	many	TRBD1	CASSTDRGVDTQYF	TGTGCCAGCTCCACCGACAGGGGCGTCGATACGCAGTATTTT
TRBV13	TRBJ1-1	many	.	CASSSWGRFQDTEAFF	TGTGCCAGCAGCTCATGGGGGCGGTTCCAGGACACTGAAGCTTTCTTT
TRBV7-3	TRBJ2-1	many	.	CASSPGRSSYNEQFF	TGTGCCAGCAGCCCCGGACGTAGCTCCTACAATGAGCAGTTCTTC
TRBV19	TRBJ1-1	many	.	CASFSSGGLTEAFF	TGTGCCAGTTTCTCATCGGGGGGCCTCACTGAAGCTTTCTTT
TRBV24-1	TRBJ2-2	many	.	CASRGSTGELFF	TGTGCCTCCAGGGGTAGCACCGGGGAGCTGTTTTTT
TRBV3-1	TRBJ2-2	.	TRBD1	CASSQGDPQGERDTGELFF	TGTGCCAGCAGCCAAGGGGACCCACAGGGGGAGCGTGACACCGGGGAGCTGTTTTTT
TRBV21-1	TRBJ2-5	.	.	CASSKDSRTTPETQYF	TGTGCCAGCAGCAAAGATTCTAGGACTACCCCCGAGACCCAGTACTTC
TRBV5-1	TRBJ2-7	.	TRBD1	CASSAPGQETYEQYF	TGCGCCAGCAGCGCGCCGGGACAGGAAACCTACGAGCAGTACTTC
TRBV7-9	TRBJ2-7	many	.	CASSPAGTTYEQYF	TGTGCCAGCAGCCCAGCGGGCACGACCTACGAGCAGTACTTC
TRBV11-2	TRBJ2-1	.	.	CASSPPQGTYNEQFF	TGTGCCAGCAGCCCCCCCCAGGGCACGTACAATGAGCAGTTCTTC
TRBV29-1	TRBJ2-3	many	TRBD1	CSVPGQIPDTQYF	TGCAGCGTGCCGGGACAGATCCCAGATACGCAGTATTTT
TRBV29-1	TRBJ2-1	few	.	CSVEAGGEQFF	TGCAGCGTTGAAGCAGGCGGTGAGCAGTTCTTC
TRBV25-1	TRBJ2-7	few	TRBD2	CASSVSGLAGGRRYF	TGTGCCAGCAGTGTTTCGGGGCTAGCGGGGGGACGGCGGTACTTC
TRBV5-8	TRBJ2-7	.	TRBD2	CASSLSTSGGGSYEQYF	TGTGCCAGCAGCTTGTCGACTAGCGGAGGGGGGTCCTACGAGCAGTACTTC
TRBV19	TRBJ2-2	.	TRBD1	CASSTRQGARTGELFF	TGTGCCAGTAGTACACGACAGGGGGCGAGAACCGGGGAGCTGTTTTTT
TRBV12-3/TRBV12-4	TRBJ1-6	many	.	CASSRDGSSYNSPLHF	TGTGCCAGCAGTCGAGACGGTAGCTCCTATAATTCACCCCTCCACTTT
TRBV7-9	TRBJ1-5	many	.	CAGSGGEYQPQHF	TGTGCCGGGAGCGGGGGGGAGTATCAGCCCCAGCATTTT
TRBV4-3	TRBJ2-2	few	.	CASSQDILFGSPTGELFF	TGCGCCAGCAGCCAAGATATCTTGTTCGGATCCCCCACCGGGGAGCTGTTTTTT
TRBV12-3/TRBV12-4	TRBJ2-5	many	.	CASSLVLQETQYF	TGTGCCAGCAGTTTAGTGCTCCAAGAGACCCAGTACTTC
TRBV11-2	TRBJ2-3	few	.	CASSTPDSPLTDTQYF	TGTGCCAGCAGCACACCGGACAGCCCCCTCACAGATACGCAGTATTTT
TRBV20-1	TRBJ2-7	.	.	CSARVPGFYEQYF	TGCAGTGCTAGAGTCCCGGGGTTCTACGAGCAGTACTTC
TRBV4-1	TRBJ2-1	few	TRBD1	CASSQGGTGYNEQFF	TGCGCCAGCAGCCAAGGTGGGACAGGGTACAATGAGCAGTTCTTC
TRBV10-1	TRBJ2-3	.	TRBD1	CASSGDRPTDTQYF	TGCGCCAGCAGTGGGGACAGACCCACAGATACGCAGTATTTT
TRBV29-1	TRBJ2-2	.	.	CSVYREDTGELFF	TGCAGCGTTTACAGGGAGGACACCGGGGAGCTGTTTTTT
TRBV6-5	TRBJ2-5	.	TRBD1	CASSYSWQDRGETQYF	TGTGCCAGCAGTTACTCTTGGCAGGACAGGGGAGAGACCCAGTACTTC
TRBV7-2	TRBJ2-7	.	.	CARSLTRPEGYEQYF	TGTGCCCGCAGCTTAACCCGCCCCGAAGGGTACGAGCAATACTTC
TRBV6-6	TRBJ1-1	many	TRBD1	CASRDRGTPEAFF	TGTGCCAGCAGGGACAGGGGTACCCCTGAAGCTTTCTTT
TRBV6-5	TRBJ1-2	many	.	CASSTGVIYGYTF	TGTGCCAGCAGCACGGGGGTTATCTATGGCTACACCTTC
TRBV27	TRBJ1-5	.	TRBD1	CAGRQGYSNQPQHF	TGTGCCGGCAGACAGGGCTATAGCAATCAGCCCCAGCATTTT